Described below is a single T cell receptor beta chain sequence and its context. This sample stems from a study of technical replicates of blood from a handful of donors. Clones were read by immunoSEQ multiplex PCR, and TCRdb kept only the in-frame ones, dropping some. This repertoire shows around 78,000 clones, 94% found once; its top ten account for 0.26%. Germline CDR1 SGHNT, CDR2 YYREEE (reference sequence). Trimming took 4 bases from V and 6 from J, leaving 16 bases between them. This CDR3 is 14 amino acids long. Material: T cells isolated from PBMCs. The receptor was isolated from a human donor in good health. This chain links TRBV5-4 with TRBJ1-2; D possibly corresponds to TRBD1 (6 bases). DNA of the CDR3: TGTGCCAGCAGCCTTCAGGGGCTCAAGGATGGCTACACCTTC. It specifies CASSLQGLKDGYTF. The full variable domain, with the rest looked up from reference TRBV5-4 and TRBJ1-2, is ETGVTQSPTHLIKTRGQQVTLRCSSQSGHNTVSWYQQALGQGPQFIFQYYREEENGRGNFPPRFSGLQFPNYSSELNVNALELDDSALYLCASSLQGLKDGYTFGSGTRLTVV.